This TCR beta chain emerged from a study of blood T cell repertoires in COVID-19. Study summary: Samples representing acute and convalescent COVID-19 were sourced from the United States, Italy and Spain.

In the study's own analysis: Amplification from reference gene primers served as the basis for estimated nucleated cell counts. Assay used: immunoSEQ multiplex PCR; TCRdb lists only in-frame clones, some missing. V, J and clone size are taken as reported in that table, and D and trimming were inferred from the DNA itself. The sample yields about 230,000 clones, around 86% seen once. Cohorts were based on clinical histories the participants reported. The length of the CDR3 is 15 residues. J lost 10 bases, V lost 8 bases, and 12 bases had no gene match. Per germline, CDR1 MGHDK and CDR2 SYGVNS. The genes are TRBV25-1 and TRBJ2-1, with 12 bases identical to TRBD2. The material sequenced was PBMCs or T cells enriched from blood (not recorded which). The receptor was derived from a man between 18 and 29 years old who had recovered from COVID-19. The CDR3 DNA reads TGTGCCAGCCGATCTAGCGGGGGGGCTCCTTGGGAGCAGTTCTTC. It encodes CASRSSGGAPWEQFF.